This TCR beta chain originates from a study of technical replicates of blood from several donors. Germline assignment: CDR1 SGHRS and CDR2 YFSETQ. The CDR3 runs to 15 residues. The V end was cut by 1 base, the J end by 6 bases, with 15 bases between. TCRdb's copy holds only in-frame clones and misses some; the assay was immunoSEQ multiplex PCR. Among just under 100,000 clones listed, approximately 95% were seen once. This sequence joins TRBV5-1 and TRBJ2-3; maybe TRBD2 (7 bases). The receptor's source is a human donor in good health. Sequencing was performed on T cells isolated from PBMCs. The CDR3 DNA is TGCGCCAGCAGCTTGTATACCAGGGGAGGGGATACGCAGTATTTT. Its protein is CASSLYTRGGDTQYF.